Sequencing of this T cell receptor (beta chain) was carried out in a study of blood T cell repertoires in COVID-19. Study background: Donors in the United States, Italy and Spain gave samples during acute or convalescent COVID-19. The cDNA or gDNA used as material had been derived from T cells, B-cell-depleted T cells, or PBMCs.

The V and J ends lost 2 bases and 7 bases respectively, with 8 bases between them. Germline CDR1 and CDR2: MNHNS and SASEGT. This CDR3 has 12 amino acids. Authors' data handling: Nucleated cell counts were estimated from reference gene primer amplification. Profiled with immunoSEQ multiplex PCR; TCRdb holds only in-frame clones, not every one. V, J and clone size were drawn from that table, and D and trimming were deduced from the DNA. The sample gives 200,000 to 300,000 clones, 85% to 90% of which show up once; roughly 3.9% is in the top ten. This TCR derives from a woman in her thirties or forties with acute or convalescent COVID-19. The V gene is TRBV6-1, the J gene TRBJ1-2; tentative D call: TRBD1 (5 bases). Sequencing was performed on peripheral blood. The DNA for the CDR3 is TGTGCCAGCAGTGAAAGGGGAACTGGCTACACCTTC. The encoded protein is CASSERGTGYTF.